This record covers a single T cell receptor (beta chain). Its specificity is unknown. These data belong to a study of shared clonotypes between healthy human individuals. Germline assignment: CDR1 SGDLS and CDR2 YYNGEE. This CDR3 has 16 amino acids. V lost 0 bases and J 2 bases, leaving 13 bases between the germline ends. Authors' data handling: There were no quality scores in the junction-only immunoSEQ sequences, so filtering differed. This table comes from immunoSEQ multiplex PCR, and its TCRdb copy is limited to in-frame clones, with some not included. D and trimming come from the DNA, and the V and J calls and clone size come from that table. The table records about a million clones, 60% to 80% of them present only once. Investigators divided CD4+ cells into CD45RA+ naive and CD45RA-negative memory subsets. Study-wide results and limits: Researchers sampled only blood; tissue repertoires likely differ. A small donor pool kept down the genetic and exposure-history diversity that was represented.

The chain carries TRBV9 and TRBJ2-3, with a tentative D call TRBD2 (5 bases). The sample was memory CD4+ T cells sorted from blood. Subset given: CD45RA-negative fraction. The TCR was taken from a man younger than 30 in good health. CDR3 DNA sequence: TGTGCCAGCAGCGTAGCTAGCTTCTCCCCCACAGATACGCAGTATTTT. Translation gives CASSVASFSPTDTQYF.